These 24 T cell receptor beta chains came from one sample sequenced in a study of cytomegalovirus exposure and HLA in healthy donors. 60 Vbeta and 13 Jbeta primers were used in PCR. Only in-frame clones appear in the TCRdb table, and some are missing; sequencing was by immunoSEQ multiplex PCR. The profile shows 97,000 or so clones, roughly three quarters of them singletons. The sample taken for sequencing was PBMCs. The origin of the receptors is a male donor in good health and CMV-seropositive.

The chain combines TRBV5-1 with TRBJ2-3, with 8 nucleotides matching TRBD2. The CDR3 loop spans 15 amino acids. With V trimmed by 3 bases and J by 6 bases, 9 bases remained unmatched. The germline CDR1 and CDR2 sequences are SGHRS and YFSETQ. CDR3 sequence: CASSSQGLGWDTQYF. The CDR3 region has the DNA TGCGCCAGCAGCTCGCAGGGACTAGGATGGGATACGCAGTATTTT.

The CDR3 loop reads CASSPGSWVNGELFF. The CDR3 DNA reads TGTGCCAGCAGCCCCGGGTCCTGGGTGAACGGGGAGCTGTTTTTT. The genes are TRBV5-6 and TRBJ2-2; D uncertain. Trimming took off 4 bases at V and 7 bases at J, with 17 bases between the two ends. CDR1 and CDR2 from the germline V gene are SGHDT and YYEEEE. The CDR3 loop spans 15 amino acids.

The chain uses TRBV29-1 and TRBJ2-2, with D tentatively TRBD1 (6 bases). V was clipped by 5 bases and J by 7 bases, with 11 bases between them. This CDR3 is built from 12 residues. CDR1 is SQVTM, CDR2 ANQGSEA, per germline. Here the CDR3 DNA reads TGCAGCGTTTACAGGGCAGGCGGGGAGCTGTTTTTT. This encodes CSVYRAGGELFF.

CDR3 bases: TGTGCCAGCAGCGTAGGACCGACCCCGGACAGGGGGACTTCACCCCTCCACTTT. It encodes CASSVGPTPDRGTSPLHF. The chain employs TRBV9 and TRBJ1-6, with TRBD1 identical over 10 bases. The CDR3 extends over 18 amino acids. The trim removed 0 bases at V and 9 bases at J, leaving 12 bases unmatched. Germline V gene lookup returns CDR1 SGDLS and CDR2 YYNGEE. Drawing the rest from reference TRBV9 and TRBJ1-6, the complete variable domain is DSGVTQTPKHLITATGQRVTLRCSPRSGDLSVYWYQQSLDQGLQFLIQYYNGEERAKGNILERFSAQQFPDLHSELNLSSLELGDSALYFCASSVGPTPDRGTSPLHFGNGTRLTVT.

V and J are TRBV18 and TRBJ2-5, with no clear D. The V and J ends lost 2 bases and 3 bases respectively, with 4 bases between them. This CDR3 is 12 amino acids long. Per the germline V gene, CDR1 is KGHSH and CDR2 is LQKENI. The CDR3 reads CASSPFEETQYF. For the CDR3, the DNA is TGTGCCAGCTCACCATTCGAAGAGACCCAGTACTTC.

This clone is a singleton in its sample. J is TRBJ2-6 and V is TRBV18, with unresolved D. The CDR3 consists of 15 residues. V lost 3 bases and J lost 2, with 8 bases in between. Looked up from germline, CDR1 is KGHSH and CDR2 is LQKENI. The CDR3 spells CASSPGSAGANVLTF. The CDR3 DNA reads as TGTGCCAGCTCACCGGGCAGTGCTGGGGCCAACGTCCTGACTTTC.

J is TRBJ2-2 and V is TRBV4-3, with D tentatively TRBD2 (6 bases). Germline V CDR1 and CDR2: LGHNA, YSLEER. The CDR3 contains 18 residues. The V and J ends lost 0 bases and 2 bases respectively, with 16 bases between them. CDR3 nucleotide sequence: TGCGCCAGCAGCCAAGATTTAGGGAGGAGAAGAAACACCGGGGAGCTGTTTTTT. As protein: CASSQDLGRRRNTGELFF.

The V gene is TRBV2, the J gene TRBJ1-1; a weak D match, TRBD1 (5 bases). Between the trimmed V and J ends, which lost 6 bases and 9 bases, there was a span of 17 bases. The CDR3 loop spans 13 amino acids. Germline CDR1 reads SNHLY; CDR2 reads FYNNEI. The CDR3, as DNA: TGTGCCAGCAGCCTCAGCGACAGCGTAAAAGCTTTCTTT. Translating gives CASSLSDSVKAFF.

This chain connects TRBV18 to TRBJ2-2; D not certain. CDR1 and CDR2 from the germline V gene are KGHSH and LQKENI. The length of the CDR3 is 17 residues. Trimming cost V 4 bases and J 3 bases, with 18 bases left between them. The CDR3 nucleotides are TGTGCCAGCTCACTGATACCGCCGAGCCCCCACACCGGGGAGCTGTTTTTT. This translates into CASSLIPPSPHTGELFF.

The chain recombines TRBV30 with TRBJ2-3, with 9 positions matching TRBD2. The germline gives CDR1 GTSNPN, CDR2 SVGIG (reference sequence). With 4 bases clipped from V and 3 bases from J, the junction kept 2 bases outside the gene matches. The CDR3 runs 13 residues. The CDR3 nucleotides read TGTGCCTGGACTAGCGGGAATACAGATACGCAGTATTTT. Its translation: CAWTSGNTDTQYF.

The chain links TRBV7-2 to TRBJ2-7; 8 positions match TRBD1. The germline V gene has CDR1 SGHTA and CDR2 FQGNSA. The CDR3 has 15 amino acids. The junction had 3 bases not matched to a gene; V was cut back by 1 base and J by 1 base. The CDR3 DNA sequence: TGTGCCAGCAGCTTAGATGGGACAGGTTCCTACGAGCAGTACTTC. It codes for CASSLDGTGSYEQYF.

The chain uses TRBV28 and TRBJ2-7, with 8 bases that match TRBD1. Losses at the gene ends were 4 bases for V and 4 bases for J; bases not matched to a gene: 12. Germline lookup yields CDR1 MDHEN and CDR2 SYDVKM. The CDR3 is 16 amino acids. The CDR3 sequence is CASSSPGQGGTYEQYF. The DNA of the CDR3 is TGTGCCAGCAGTTCCCCTGGACAGGGAGGTACTTACGAGCAGTACTTC.

J is TRBJ2-7 and V is TRBV5-1, with 9 bases identical to TRBD2. The CDR3 has 15 residues. The germline gives CDR1 SGHRS, CDR2 YFSETQ. The V segment lost 0 bases and the J segment 7 bases; nucleotides outside the gene matches: 8. The CDR3 coding sequence is TGCGCCAGCAGCTTGGTGGCGGGAGGGCCGGTAGAGCAGTACTTC. It yields the protein CASSLVAGGPVEQYF. Filled out from reference TRBV5-1 and TRBJ2-7, the complete variable domain reads KAGVTQTPRYLIKTRGQQVTLSCSPISGHRSVSWYQQTPGQGLQFLFEYFSETQRNKGNFPGRFSGRQFSNSRSEMNVSTLELGDSALYLCASSLVAGGPVEQYFGPGTRLTVT.

This clone was detected once. The chain links TRBV11-2 to TRBJ1-2, with 8 bases lining up with TRBD1. The CDR3 is made up of 12 amino acids. Germline loops: CDR1 SGHAT, CDR2 FQNNGV. Unmatched junction bases numbered 8, after V lost 10 bases and J lost 7 bases. CDR3 DNA sequence: TGTGCCATCCACTCAGGGGGCGGTGGCTACACCTTC. Translated, it gives CAIHSGGGGYTF.

This clone was detected once. This chain connects TRBV4-3 to TRBJ1-1; the D gene is possibly TRBD1 (5 bases). The CDR3 extends over 12 amino acids. V lost 3 bases to trimming and J lost 3 bases, with 5 bases between them. Germline V gene data show CDR1 as LGHNA and CDR2 as YSLEER. CDR3 bases: TGCGCCAGCAGCCACAGGGACACTGAAGCTTTCTTT. Protein sequence: CASSHRDTEAFF.

The J gene is TRBJ2-1, the V gene TRBV6-1; D is uncertain. The ends were cut back, 5 bases at V and 8 bases at J, with 10 bases in the middle. There are 12 residues in the CDR3. Germline V gene lookup returns CDR1 MNHNS and CDR2 SASEGT. CDR3 bases: TGTGCCAGCAGTAGCCTAGGATATGAGCAGTTCTTC. This sequence encodes CASSSLGYEQFF.

J is TRBJ2-2 and V is TRBV5-1; possibly TRBD2 for D (6 bases). The CDR3 length is 14 residues. V dropped 3 bases and J dropped 5 bases, with 11 bases sitting between them. The germline CDR1 and CDR2 sequences are SGHRS and YFSETQ. CDR3 region: CASSSGLLTGELFF. The CDR3 nucleotides read TGCGCCAGCAGCTCGGGACTTCTGACCGGGGAGCTGTTTTTT.

CDR3 sequence (DNA): TGTGCCAGCAGCTTAGGACAAGCAAATCGCGAGCAGTACTTC. Translated, it gives CASSLGQANREQYF. The chain carries TRBV7-9 and TRBJ2-5; D is undetermined. Near its end, the DNA agrees better with TRBJ2-7, so the J call may be wrong. This CDR3 contains 14 residues. Looked up from germline, CDR1 is SEHNR and CDR2 is FQNEAQ (reference sequence).

For this clone: The same CDR3 can be traced to other DNA sequences in this sample. The chain uses TRBV30 and TRBJ2-7; 7 bases map to TRBD2. Germline loops: CDR1 GTSNPN, CDR2 SVGIG (reference sequence). V lost 1 base and J lost 7; bases outside the gene matches: 4. This CDR3 region has 12 residues. The CDR3 coding sequence is TGTGCCTGGAGTGGGGTAGCGGGTGAGCAGTACTTC. It translates to CAWSGVAGEQYF.

The chain combines TRBV6-5 with TRBJ1-5; TRBD1 agrees at 8 bases. V dropped 6 bases and J dropped 2; count of bases not matched to a gene: 6. CDR1 is MNHEY and CDR2 is SVGAGI in the germline V gene. The CDR3 covers 15 residues. In DNA form, the CDR3 reads TGTGCCAGCAGGCGCCAGGGGGCGGGCAATCAGCCCCAGCATTTT. Protein sequence: CASRRQGAGNQPQHF.

The chain recombines TRBV18 with TRBJ1-1; D possibly corresponds to TRBD1 (5 bases). The CDR3 loop spans 16 amino acids. Germline V gene lookup returns CDR1 KGHSH and CDR2 LQKENI. Deletions cut 0 bases from V and 3 bases from J, with 14 bases between. The CDR3 DNA reads TGTGCCAGCTCACCACCGTATTCGGCGGGACACACTGAAGCTTTCTTT. Translation gives CASSPPYSAGHTEAFF.

Comments on this clone: The sample contains more than one DNA sequence encoding this CDR3. J is TRBJ2-4 and V is TRBV5-1; TRBD2 might be the D (5 bases). The CDR3 has 14 residues. Germline assignment: CDR1 SGHRS and CDR2 YFSETQ. Trimming cost V 1 base and J 1 base, with 6 bases left between them. CDR3 region: CASSLRGAKNIQYF. In nucleotides, the CDR3 is TGCGCCAGCAGCTTGCGGGGTGCCAAAAACATTCAGTACTTC.

V and J are TRBV27 and TRBJ2-5; perhaps TRBD2 as D (6 bases). The V end lost 2 bases, the J end lost 2 bases, and 12 bases lay between the germline ends. This CDR3 region has 15 residues. The V gene's germline CDR1 is MNHEY and CDR2 SMNVEV (reference sequence). The chain's CDR3 is CASSLRWDSQETQYF. DNA for the CDR3: TGTGCCAGCAGTTTAAGGTGGGACTCACAAGAGACCCAGTACTTC.

This clone was seen a single time. Sequence at one end of the junction differs from germline and may be a read error. The chain links TRBV5-1 to TRBJ2-3; D perhaps matches TRBD2 (5 bases). The CDR3 totals 15 residues. Germline CDR1 is SGHRS and CDR2 is YFSETQ. This chain's CDR3 is CASSLARSSRDTQYF. As DNA, the CDR3 is TGCGCCAGCAGCTTGGCCAGGTCTAGCAGAGATACGCAGTATTTT.